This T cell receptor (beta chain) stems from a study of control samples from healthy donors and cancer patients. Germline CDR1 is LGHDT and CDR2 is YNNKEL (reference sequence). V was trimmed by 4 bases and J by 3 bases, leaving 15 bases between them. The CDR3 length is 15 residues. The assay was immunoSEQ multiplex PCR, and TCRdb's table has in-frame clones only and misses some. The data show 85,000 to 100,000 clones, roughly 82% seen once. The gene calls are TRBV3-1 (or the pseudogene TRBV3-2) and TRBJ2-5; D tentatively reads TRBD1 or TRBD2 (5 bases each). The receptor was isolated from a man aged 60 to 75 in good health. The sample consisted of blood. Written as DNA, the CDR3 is TGTGCCAGCAGCCCCCGGGGACGGCAAAAAGAGACCCAGTACTTC. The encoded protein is CASSPRGRQKETQYF.